The subject of this entry is one T cell receptor beta chain. Its target antigen remains unknown. No base quality values were provided; no much bigger clone lies one nucleotide off. The CDR3 regions of human TCRbeta chains were analyzed by immunosequencing. In the authors' own workflow: TCRs in the repertoires were matched against a reference library of SARS-CoV-2-specific TCRs that had been generated with the MIRA antigen-specificity platform. Breadth meant the fraction of unique TCRs that were SARS-CoV-2-associated, whereas depth meant the fraction of total T cells that were SARS-CoV-2-associated. Using the MIRA data, every spike-specific TCR was mapped to the spike region that the TCR reacted to and assigned to either a CD4 or a CD8 class. Log10-transformed breadth and depth values were compared by one-way ANOVA with Sidak's multiple comparisons tests. TCRdb retrieved this table from immuneACCESS and kept in-frame rearrangements only. Not all clones are present; in checked studies, unresolved V genes account for under half, and no reason is known for the remainder. From that table come the V and J calls and clone size; the DNA was used to work out D and trimming. This sample gives some 80,000 clones in total; 90% to 95% of them show up just once. Of the sample, about 5.2% falls within the top ten clones.

This sample was included in a study of T cell responses to AZD1222 COVID-19 vaccine (TCRdb year 2021). Notes on the research overall: AZD1222 recipients whose second dose came at about 4 weeks and those whose second dose came at about 12 weeks were combined into one group, since spike-specific TCR depth and breadth did not differ between the two schedules. A total of just over 230 trial participants underwent TCR sequencing, of whom 207 had received two doses of AZD1222 and about 25 had received two doses of the MenACWY control vaccine. Trial participants were enrolled into age subgroups of 18-55, 56-69 and 70-plus years, which contained around 140, 26 and 57 TCR-sequenced participants, respectively. General study outcomes and caveats: CD4 TCRs associated with the vaccine covered the entire spike protein, and the dominant responses were in regions 160-218 and 743-854. Conclusions about previously exposed vaccinees are limited, since just 6 or 7 AZD1222 recipients were seropositive for SARS-CoV-2 at baseline. Most participants were white British and females outnumbered males, and the authors suggested that clonal diversity may have been underestimated. Reportedly, close to half of the unique spike-specific TCRs recognized epitopes lying outside the regions that are mutated in the B.1.351 and B.1.1.7 variants. Because no day 14 peak-response samples were available, repertoires were characterized only after the peak T cell response. The 56-69-year group was small, and its depth increase did not reach significance, likely because of low power. After two AZD1222 doses, both the breadth and the depth of spike-specific TCRs were significantly higher than at day 0 and than in MenACWY recipients.

The time point label, read with the paper, signifies: baseline before first vaccination. Vaccinee samples came from UK trials COV001 and COV002, including a single-blind randomized controlled phase 2/3 trial of AZD1222 (ChAdOx1 nCoV-19) in healthy adults. For TCRbeta chain sequencing, PBMC samples from trial participants were taken at day 0 and at day 28 after the second dose. Cut back by 3 bases and 7 bases, the V and J ends lie 6 bases apart. From the germline V gene (reference sequence), CDR1 is LGHDT and CDR2 is YNNKEL. Spanning cysteine to phenylalanine, the CDR3 consists of 12 amino acids. The read is trimmed to its CDR3 DNA, 36 bases read in frame from base 1.

Recombination linked TRBV3-1 (or the pseudogene TRBV3-2) to TRBJ1-4; the D gene identity is not certain. This receptor was obtained from an adult in good health. Sample: peripheral blood, taken on day 0 of AZD1222 vaccination. The CDR3 in this case is CASSQVGEKLFF. The DNA reads as follows: TGTGCCAGCAGCCAGGTTGGTGAAAAACTGTTTTTT.